These 16 T cell receptor beta chains were sequenced from one sample in a study of early T cells in non-severe SARS-CoV-2 infection. From the 5' RACE reads, TCRdb called clonotypes with MiXCR, one entry per CDR3 protein. The sample lists tens of thousands of distinct CDR3 sequences, more than 10% seen once, with less than 2% in the top ten. Sequences were obtained from whole blood. Receptors were obtained from an adult who was a healthcare worker with PCR-confirmed SARS-CoV-2 infection or an uninfected control (not recorded which).

Here the CDR3 reads CASSPTGTGVNEQYF. Here the CDR3 DNA reads TGCGCCAGCAGTCCAACCGGGACAGGCGTCAACGAGCAGTACTTC. The rearrangement links TRBV5-1 to TRBJ2-7; 8 bases fit TRBD1. The germline V gene encodes CDR1 SGHRS and CDR2 YFSETQ. The CDR3 is 15 residues long. With V trimmed by 5 bases and J by 5 bases, 12 bases remained unmatched.

This chain uses TRBV29-1 with TRBJ1-4; tentative D call: TRBD1 (5 bases). CDR3 size: 14 residues. Germline CDR1 is SQVTM and CDR2 is ANQGSEA. Trimming took off 6 bases at V and 8 bases at J, with 19 bases between the two ends. The CDR3 spells CSVTEQVMGEKLFF. CDR3 sequence (DNA): TGCAGCGTGACGGAACAGGTGATGGGCGAAAAACTGTTTTTT.

This clonotype was recorded at least ten times. J is TRBJ2-7 and V is TRBV10-2; tentatively, D is TRBD2 (5 bases). The CDR3 loop spans 14 amino acids. The V gene's germline CDR1 is WSHSY and CDR2 SAAADI. Trimming stripped 8 bases from V and 3 bases from J, with 17 bases between. CDR3 protein: CASRVPGLGYEQYF. For the CDR3, the DNA is TGCGCCAGCCGAGTCCCGGGGTTGGGCTACGAGCAGTACTTC.

This chain uses TRBV6-4 with TRBJ2-3; D call uncertain. The V end lost 5 bases, the J end lost 0 bases, and 12 bases lay between the germline ends. The CDR3 is 15 residues long. Germline V gene data show CDR1 as MRHNA and CDR2 as SNTAGT. CDR3 region: CASSTGGTSTDTQYF. The CDR3 region has the DNA TGTGCCAGCAGTACGGGCGGTACTAGCACAGATACGCAGTATTTT.

This clonotype was recorded at least ten times. CDR3 sequence: CASSLVRGQGSYNEQFF. The CDR3 bases are TGTGCCAGCAGCTTAGTAAGGGGGCAGGGGTCCTACAATGAGCAGTTCTTC. This sequence joins TRBV7-2 and TRBJ2-1, with 7 bases lining up with TRBD1. With 1 base clipped from V and 1 base from J, the junction kept 7 bases outside the gene matches. The CDR3 sequence is 17 residues long. Germline loops: CDR1 SGHTA, CDR2 FQGNSA.

Remarks on this clonotype: A read error may account for a junction end that differs from germline. The rearrangement links TRBV29-1 to TRBJ1-1, with D unclear. Germline CDR1 and CDR2: SQVTM and ANQGSEA. The CDR3 has 13 residues. CDR3 coding DNA: TGCAGCGTAAAACAGAGGTTGACGGCTGAAGCTTCCTTT. This codes for CSVKQRLTAEASF.

V is TRBV6-1 and J is TRBJ1-2; D is unresolved. Trimming took 2 bases from V and 6 from J, leaving 16 bases between them. The CDR3 covers 15 residues. Germline assignment: CDR1 MNHNS and CDR2 SASEGT. CDR3 sequence: CASSELGEAYDGYTF. CDR3 DNA sequence: TGTGCCAGCAGTGAACTAGGAGAGGCTTACGATGGCTACACCTTC.

This clonotype was found a few times. The chain employs TRBV6-1 and TRBJ1-1, with 8 bases aligning to TRBD1. The CDR3 contains 12 residues. The trim removed 6 bases at V and 6 bases at J, leaving 3 bases unmatched. Germline assignment: CDR1 MNHNS and CDR2 SASEGT. CDR3 DNA sequence: TGTGCCAGCAGGGACAGGGTCTCTGAAGCTTTCTTT. Translating gives CASRDRVSEAFF.

This rearrangement joins TRBV10-2 to TRBJ2-1; either TRBD1 or TRBD2 may fit D (5 bases each). The CDR3 sequence is 13 residues long. Trimming left V 10 bases short and J 6 bases short, with 16 bases between. Germline V gene data show CDR1 as WSHSY and CDR2 as SAAADI. CDR3 DNA sequence: TGCGCCATCAAGGGTGGGACCCTCAATGAGCAGTTCTTC. Translating gives CAIKGGTLNEQFF.

This clonotype has just a few counts. This chain uses TRBV11-2 with TRBJ2-1; TRBD2 matches 11 bases. The CDR3 has 13 residues. The ends lost 2 bases at V and 16 bases at J; junction bases unmatched: 7. The V gene's germline CDR1 is SGHAT and CDR2 FQNNGV. The CDR3 DNA follows: TGTGCCAGCAGCTTAACCGCTAGCGGGGGGAAATTCTTC. This encodes CASSLTASGGKFF.

The V and J genes are TRBV19 and TRBJ2-1; D possibly corresponds to TRBD2 (6 bases). The CDR3 loop spans 15 amino acids. Germline V gives CDR1 LNHDA, CDR2 SQIVND (reference sequence). Trimming pared 3 bases from V and 7 bases from J, leaving 16 bases between. Written as DNA, the CDR3 is TGTGCCAGTAGTATTTTCCACGGGGGAGGAAATGAGCAGTTCTTC. As protein: CASSIFHGGGNEQFF. The whole variable domain, remainder taken from reference TRBV19 and TRBJ2-1, is DGGITQSPKYLFRKEGQNVTLSCEQNLNHDAMYWYRQDPGQGLRLIYYSQIVNDFQKGDIAEGYSVSREKKESFPLTVTSAQKNPTAFYLCASSIFHGGGNEQFFGPGTRLTVL.

This clonotype was picked up many times. The chain carries TRBV19 and TRBJ2-6, with 7 bases aligning to TRBD1. CDR3 length equals 14 residues. Germline CDR1 and CDR2: LNHDA and SQIVND (reference sequence). Unmatched junction bases numbered 11, after V lost 8 bases and J lost 10 bases. The CDR3 loop is CASSHESGQNVLTF. Here the CDR3 DNA reads TGTGCCAGTTCACATGAGTCGGGACAGAACGTCCTGACTTTC. Filled out from reference TRBV19 and TRBJ2-6, the complete variable domain reads DGGITQSPKYLFRKEGQNVTLSCEQNLNHDAMYWYRQDPGQGLRLIYYSQIVNDFQKGDIAEGYSVSREKKESFPLTVTSAQKNPTAFYLCASSHESGQNVLTFGAGSRLTVL.

The chain is built from TRBV30 and TRBJ2-3, with D hard to call. Per the germline V gene, CDR1 is GTSNPN and CDR2 is SVGIG (reference sequence). Trimming removed 3 bases at V and 4 bases at J, with 11 bases between. The CDR3 spans 13 residues. The CDR3 loop is CAWRAHLPDTQYF. The CDR3 DNA reads as TGTGCCTGGAGGGCCCACTTGCCAGATACGCAGTATTTT.

This clonotype was counted between two and nine times. V gene TRBV19 combines with J gene TRBJ2-2; a weak D match, TRBD1 (5 bases). CDR3 size: 15 residues. Trimming stripped 10 bases from V and 0 bases from J, with 15 bases between. Germline loops: CDR1 LNHDA, CDR2 SQIVND (reference sequence). The CDR3 DNA reads as TGTGCCACTAGGGAAGACAGTTCGAACACCGGGGAGCTGTTTTTT. Residues: CATREDSSNTGELFF.

This clonotype was found a few times. The V and J genes are TRBV29-1 and TRBJ2-1, with 10 bases lining up with TRBD2. CDR3 size: 14 residues. Trimming cost V 7 bases and J 7 bases; bases outside gene matches: 10. CDR1 and CDR2 (germline): SQVTM, ANQGSEA. The CDR3 here is CSGSSGGAWNEQFF. The CDR3 DNA is TGCAGCGGCTCCAGCGGGGGGGCTTGGAATGAGCAGTTCTTC.

The rearrangement links TRBV20-1 to TRBJ1-6; 7 bases are a match to TRBD1. The V segment lost 0 bases and the J segment 8 bases; nucleotides outside the gene matches: 4. In germline, CDR1 is DFQATT, CDR2 SNEGSKA (reference sequence). The CDR3 extends over 14 amino acids. The CDR3 bases are TGCAGTGCTAGAGATCAGGGGGAGCATTCACCCCTCCACTTT. Translation gives CSARDQGEHSPLHF.